These T cell receptor beta chains were read from a single sample in a study of spatial heterogeneity in lung cancer. One entry per CDR3 protein results from TCRdb running MiXCR on the 5' RACE reads. Seen here are approximately 13,000 distinct CDR3 sequences, 4.5% to 6.5% observed once, and the top ten hold 35% to 45%. The sample in question was lung tumor tissue, obtained at surgery. The receptors were sampled from a male donor with early-stage non-small cell lung cancer. The CDR3 runs from the conserved cysteine through the conserved F or W. A D gene is named only where the DNA matches it firmly. Clone size is given for some rows only: seen once, a few or many times, or a class if the clone is expanded.

D gene	J gene	V gene	clone size	CDR3 protein	CDR3 DNA
TRBD2	TRBJ2-2	TRBV2	many	CASSFTSGTRGELFF	TGTGCCAGCAGCTTTACTAGCGGGACGCGCGGGGAGCTGTTTTTT
TRBD1	TRBJ2-1	TRBV12-3/TRBV12-4	many	CASSSTGIGSNEQFF	TGTGCCAGCAGTTCGACAGGGATAGGCTCCAATGAGCAGTTCTTC
.	TRBJ2-1	TRBV7-2	many	CATQGGGNEQFF	TGTGCCACGCAGGGGGGAGGTAATGAGCAGTTCTTC
.	TRBJ1-1	TRBV7-7	.	CASSLDSNTEAFF	TGTGCTAGCAGCTTAGATTCGAACACTGAAGCTTTCTTT
.	TRBJ2-5	TRBV5-6	many	CASSLVPGGYQETQYF	TGTGCCAGCAGCTTGGTCCCAGGGGGGTACCAAGAGACCCAGTACTTC
.	TRBJ1-2	TRBV19	many	CASSTPGHVYGYTF	TGTGCCAGTAGTACCCCGGGACACGTCTATGGCTACACCTTC
.	TRBJ2-7	TRBV12-3/TRBV12-4	many	CASSSGGGGTYEQYF	TGTGCCAGCAGTTCTGGAGGGGGTGGAACCTACGAGCAGTACTTC
.	TRBJ2-2	TRBV4-3	few	CASSQDVLPQGPGELFF	TGCGCCAGCAGCCAAGATGTCCTCCCACAGGGTCCCGGGGAGCTGTTTTTT
TRBD2	TRBJ2-1	TRBV19	many	CASSIGREAYNEQFF	TGTGCCAGTAGTATTGGACGGGAGGCCTACAATGAGCAGTTCTTC
TRBD2	TRBJ2-3	TRBV7-6	many	CASSLLTSSTDTQYF	TGTGCCAGCAGCTTATTGACTAGCAGCACAGATACGCAGTATTTT
TRBD2	TRBJ2-1	TRBV3-1	many	CASSQEGGGFNEQFF	TGTGCCAGCAGCCAAGAGGGCGGGGGGTTCAATGAGCAGTTCTTC
.	TRBJ2-5	TRBV7-4	many	CASSLTPAAKQETQYF	TGTGCCAGCAGCTTAACTCCAGCGGCGAAACAAGAGACCCAGTACTTC
.	TRBJ2-7	TRBV2	many	CASSVAMSYEQYF	TGTGCCAGCAGTGTGGCTATGTCCTACGAGCAGTACTTC
.	TRBJ2-5	TRBV12-3/TRBV12-4	many	CASSFSSETQYF	TGTGCCAGCAGTTTTAGTTCCGAGACCCAGTACTTC
TRBD1	TRBJ1-5	TRBV18	.	CASSLDRYNQPQHF	TGTGCCAGCTCACTGGACAGGTACAATCAGCCCCAGCATTTT
TRBD1	TRBJ2-1	TRBV7-2	many	CASSPLGGTGVYNEQFF	TGTGCCAGCAGCCCCCTGGGGGGGACAGGGGTTTACAATGAGCAGTTCTTC
TRBD1	TRBJ1-3	TRBV20-1	many	CSAREGTGGNTIYF	TGCAGTGCTAGAGAAGGGACAGGAGGAAACACCATATATTTT
.	TRBJ2-1	TRBV12-3/TRBV12-4	many	CASSRPSDNNEQFF	TGTGCCAGCAGCCGCCCTAGCGACAACAATGAGCAGTTCTTC
.	TRBJ1-1	TRBV30	many	CAWSALIGAEAFF	TGTGCCTGGAGCGCCTTAATCGGGGCTGAAGCTTTCTTT
.	TRBJ1-6	TRBV6-2/TRBV6-3	many	CASGEYNSPLHF	TGTGCCAGCGGGGAGTATAATTCACCCCTCCACTTT
TRBD2	TRBJ2-1	TRBV12-3/TRBV12-4	many	CASILAGGLYEQFF	TGTGCCAGCATCTTGGCGGGGGGGCTCTATGAGCAGTTCTTC
.	TRBJ2-3	TRBV10-3	many	CAISESGGGPDTQYF	TGTGCCATCAGTGAGTCGGGAGGTGGTCCAGATACGCAGTATTTT
.	TRBJ2-2	TRBV11-2	many	CASSPQLDAGELFF	TGTGCCAGCAGCCCCCAACTAGACGCCGGGGAGCTGTTTTTT
TRBD1	TRBJ2-3	TRBV24-1	medium-sized	CATSEPGTGWSTDTQYF	TGTGCCACCAGTGAACCGGGGACAGGGTGGAGCACAGATACGCAGTATTTT
TRBD2	TRBJ2-5	TRBV9	many	CASGGLAGGEGTQYF	TGTGCCAGCGGGGGACTAGCGGGAGGTGAGGGGACCCAGTACTTC
TRBD1	TRBJ1-1	TRBV7-9	.	CASSLGGDSEAFF	TGTGCCAGCAGCTTGGGAGGGGACAGTGAAGCTTTCTTT
.	TRBJ2-3	TRBV2	many	CASSDLLYTDTQYF	TGTGCCAGCAGTGACTTACTCTACACAGATACGCAGTATTTT
TRBD1	TRBJ1-1	TRBV6-6	many	CASRAGQGPNTEAFF	TGTGCCAGCAGAGCCGGACAGGGACCGAACACTGAAGCTTTCTTT
TRBD1	TRBJ1-5	TRBV2	medium-sized	CASTPGQSTYSNQPQHF	TGTGCCAGCACTCCGGGACAGTCGACCTATAGCAATCAGCCCCAGCATTTT
.	TRBJ2-3	TRBV11-1	.	CASSFLMTKPRADTQYF	TGTGCCAGCAGCTTCCTTATGACCAAACCACGGGCAGATACGCAGTATTTT
.	TRBJ2-4	TRBV29-1	many	CSVVTGRNIQYF	TGCAGCGTTGTAACAGGAAGAAACATTCAGTACTTC
.	TRBJ1-2	TRBV7-3	many	CASSPGMGGYTF	TGTGCCAGCAGTCCGGGAATGGGAGGCTACACCTTC
.	TRBJ1-1	TRBV29-1	many	CSVVAWETEAFF	TGCAGCGTTGTAGCTTGGGAGACTGAAGCTTTCTTT
.	TRBJ2-6	TRBV12-3/TRBV12-4	many	CASSLGQSGANVLTF	TGTGCCAGCAGTTTAGGCCAGTCTGGGGCCAACGTCCTGACTTTC
.	TRBJ2-7	TRBV6-2/TRBV6-3	many	CASSYGLGPYEQYF	TGTGCCAGCAGTTACGGCCTTGGGCCCTACGAGCAGTACTTC
.	TRBJ2-1	TRBV29-1	many	CSVPSRDLIYNEQFF	TGCAGCGTTCCTTCCCGGGACTTGATCTACAATGAGCAGTTCTTC
.	TRBJ2-5	TRBV5-1	many	CASSLEGGETQYF	TGCGCCAGCAGCCTGGAGGGCGGAGAGACCCAGTACTTC
TRBD1	TRBJ2-1	TRBV5-1	many	CASSPGQGVGNEQFF	TGCGCCAGCAGCCCTGGACAGGGGGTGGGGAATGAGCAGTTCTTC
.	TRBJ2-3	TRBV20-1	many	CSARDTRQADPFVFSTDTQYF	TGCAGTGCTAGAGATACTAGGCAGGCCGACCCTTTCGTATTTAGCACAGATACGCAGTATTTT
.	TRBJ2-2	TRBV29-1	hyperexpanded	CSVEGGAGPAGELFF	TGCAGCGTTGAAGGTGGGGCGGGGCCCGCCGGGGAGCTGTTTTTT
TRBD1	TRBJ2-6	TRBV29-1	many	CSVEVLQDRVVSGANVLTF	TGCAGCGTTGAAGTTCTCCAGGACAGGGTGGTATCTGGGGCCAACGTCCTGACTTTC
TRBD1	TRBJ1-1	TRBV4-3	many	CASSQDPEGAPNEAFF	TGCGCCAGCAGCCAAGATCCTGAGGGGGCGCCGAATGAAGCTTTCTTT
TRBD1	TRBJ1-2	TRBV7-2	many	CASSLAGQGLGYTF	TGTGCCAGCAGCTTAGCGGGACAGGGGCTCGGCTACACCTTC
.	TRBJ2-7	TRBV7-9	.	CASSSSPYEQYF	TGTGCCAGCAGCTCCTCTCCATACGAGCAGTACTTC